The source of this T cell receptor beta chain is a study of shared clonotypes between healthy human individuals. This CDR3 comprises 13 residues. Germline assignment: CDR1 PRHDT and CDR2 FYEKMQ (reference sequence). V was clipped by 4 bases and J by 9 bases, with 16 bases between them. Points from the study as a whole: In having few donors, the study represented limited genetic and exposure-history diversity.

A word on this clone: Antigen unknown.

TCRdb's table, derived via immunoSEQ multiplex PCR, lists solely in-frame clones and lacks some. The sample contains about half a million clones, roughly three quarters of which appear only once. The sequenced material came from PBMCs. V is TRBV13 and J is TRBJ2-7, with D perhaps given as TRBD1 or TRBD2 (5 bases each). This TCR was sampled from a woman between 35 and 50 years old in good health. Some clones in this sample may be carry-over from other donors' samples. The CDR3, as DNA: TGTGCCAGCAGCTCCCTCCGGGACCGAGGGCAGTACTTC. It encodes CASSSLRDRGQYF.